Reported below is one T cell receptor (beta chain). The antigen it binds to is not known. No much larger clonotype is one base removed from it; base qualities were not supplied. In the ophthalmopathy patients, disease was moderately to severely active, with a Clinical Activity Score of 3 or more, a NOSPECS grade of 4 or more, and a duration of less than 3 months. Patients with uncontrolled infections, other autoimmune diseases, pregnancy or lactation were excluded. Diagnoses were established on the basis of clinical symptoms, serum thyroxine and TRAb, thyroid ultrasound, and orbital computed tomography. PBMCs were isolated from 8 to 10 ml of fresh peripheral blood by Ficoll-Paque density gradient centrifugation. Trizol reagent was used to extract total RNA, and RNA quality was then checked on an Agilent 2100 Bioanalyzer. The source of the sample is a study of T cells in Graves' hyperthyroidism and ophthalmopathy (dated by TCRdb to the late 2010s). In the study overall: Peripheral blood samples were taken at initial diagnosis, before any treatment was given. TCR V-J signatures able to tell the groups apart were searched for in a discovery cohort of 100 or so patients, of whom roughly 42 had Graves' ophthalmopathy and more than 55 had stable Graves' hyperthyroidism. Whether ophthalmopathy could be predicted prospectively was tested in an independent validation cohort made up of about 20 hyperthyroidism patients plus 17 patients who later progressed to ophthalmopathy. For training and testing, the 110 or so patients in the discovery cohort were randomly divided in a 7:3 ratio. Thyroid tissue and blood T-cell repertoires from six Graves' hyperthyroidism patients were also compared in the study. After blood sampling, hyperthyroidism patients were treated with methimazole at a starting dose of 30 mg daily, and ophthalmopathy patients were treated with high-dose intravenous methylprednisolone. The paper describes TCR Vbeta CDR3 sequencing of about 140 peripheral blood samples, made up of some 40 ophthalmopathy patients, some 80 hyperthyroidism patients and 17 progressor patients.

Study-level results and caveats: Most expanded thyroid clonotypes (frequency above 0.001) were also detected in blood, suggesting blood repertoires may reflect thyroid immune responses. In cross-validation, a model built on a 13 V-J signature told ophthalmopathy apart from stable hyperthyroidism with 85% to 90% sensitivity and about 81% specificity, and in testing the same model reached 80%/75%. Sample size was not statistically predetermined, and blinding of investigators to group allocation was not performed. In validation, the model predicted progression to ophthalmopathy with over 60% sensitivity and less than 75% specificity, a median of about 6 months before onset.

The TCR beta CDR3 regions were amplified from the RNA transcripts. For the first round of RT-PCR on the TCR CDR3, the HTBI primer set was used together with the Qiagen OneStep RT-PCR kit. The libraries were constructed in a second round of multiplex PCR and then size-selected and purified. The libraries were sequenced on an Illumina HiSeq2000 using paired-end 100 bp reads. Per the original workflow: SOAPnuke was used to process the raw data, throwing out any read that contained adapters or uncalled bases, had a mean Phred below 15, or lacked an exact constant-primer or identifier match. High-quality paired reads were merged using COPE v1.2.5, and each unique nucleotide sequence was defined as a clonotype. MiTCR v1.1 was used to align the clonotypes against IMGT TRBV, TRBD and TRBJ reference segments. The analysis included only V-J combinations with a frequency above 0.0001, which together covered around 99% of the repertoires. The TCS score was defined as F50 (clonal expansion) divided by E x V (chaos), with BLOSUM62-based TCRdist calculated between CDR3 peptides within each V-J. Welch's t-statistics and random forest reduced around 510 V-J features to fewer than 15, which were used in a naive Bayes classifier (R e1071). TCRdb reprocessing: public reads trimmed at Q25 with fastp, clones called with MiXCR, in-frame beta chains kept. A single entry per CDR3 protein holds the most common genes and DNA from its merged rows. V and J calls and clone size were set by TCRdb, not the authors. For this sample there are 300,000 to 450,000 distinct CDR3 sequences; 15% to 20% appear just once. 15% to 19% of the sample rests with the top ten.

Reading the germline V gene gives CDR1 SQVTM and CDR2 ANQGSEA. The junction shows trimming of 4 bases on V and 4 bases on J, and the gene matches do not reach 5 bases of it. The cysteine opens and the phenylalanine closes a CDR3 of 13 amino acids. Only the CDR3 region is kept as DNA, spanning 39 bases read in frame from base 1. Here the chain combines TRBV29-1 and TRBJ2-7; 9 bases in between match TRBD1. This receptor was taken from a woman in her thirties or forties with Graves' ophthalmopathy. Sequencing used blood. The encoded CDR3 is CSVVQGAPYEQYF. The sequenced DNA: TGCAGCGTTGTACAGGGGGCGCCTTACGAGCAGTACTTC.